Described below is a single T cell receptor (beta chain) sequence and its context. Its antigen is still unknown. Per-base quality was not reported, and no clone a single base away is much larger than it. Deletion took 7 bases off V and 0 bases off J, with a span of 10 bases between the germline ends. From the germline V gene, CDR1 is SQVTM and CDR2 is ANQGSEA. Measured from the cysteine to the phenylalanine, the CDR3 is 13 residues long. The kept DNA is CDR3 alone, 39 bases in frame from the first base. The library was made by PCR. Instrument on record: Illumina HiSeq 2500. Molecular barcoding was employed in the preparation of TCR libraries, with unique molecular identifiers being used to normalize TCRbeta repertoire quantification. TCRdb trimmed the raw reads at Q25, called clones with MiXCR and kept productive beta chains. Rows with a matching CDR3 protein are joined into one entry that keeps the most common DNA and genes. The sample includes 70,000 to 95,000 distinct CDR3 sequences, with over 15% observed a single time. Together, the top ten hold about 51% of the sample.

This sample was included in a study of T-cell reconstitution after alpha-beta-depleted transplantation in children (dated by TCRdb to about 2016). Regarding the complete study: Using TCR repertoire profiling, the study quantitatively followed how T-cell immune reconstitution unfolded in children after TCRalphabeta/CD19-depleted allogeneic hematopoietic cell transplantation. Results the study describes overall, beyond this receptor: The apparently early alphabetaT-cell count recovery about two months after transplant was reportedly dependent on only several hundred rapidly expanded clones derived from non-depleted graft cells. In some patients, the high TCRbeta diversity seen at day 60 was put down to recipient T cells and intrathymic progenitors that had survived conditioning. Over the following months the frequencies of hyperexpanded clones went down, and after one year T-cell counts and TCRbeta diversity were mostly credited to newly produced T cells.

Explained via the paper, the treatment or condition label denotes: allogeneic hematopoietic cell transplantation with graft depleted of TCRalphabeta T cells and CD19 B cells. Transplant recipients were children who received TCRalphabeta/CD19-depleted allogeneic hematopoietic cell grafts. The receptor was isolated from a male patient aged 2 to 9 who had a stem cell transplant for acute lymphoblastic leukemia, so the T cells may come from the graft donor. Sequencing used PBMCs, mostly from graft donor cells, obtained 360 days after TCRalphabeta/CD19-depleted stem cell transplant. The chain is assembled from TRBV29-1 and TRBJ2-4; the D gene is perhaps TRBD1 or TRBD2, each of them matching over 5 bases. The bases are TGCAGCGGGGGACCTTTAGCCAAAAACATTCAGTACTTC. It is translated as CSGGPLAKNIQYF.